The 2 T cell receptor beta chains in this list originate from one sample, sequenced in a study of T cells in Graves' hyperthyroidism and ophthalmopathy (dated by TCRdb to the late 2010s). Preparation of the library involved multiplex PCR. The run used an Illumina HiSeq 2000. TCR beta CDR3 regions were amplified from RNA transcripts. The TCR CDR3 was subjected to a first round of RT-PCR using the HTBI primer set and the Qiagen OneStep RT-PCR kit. TCRdb ran its own pipeline on the public reads, namely fastp trimming at Q25 and MiXCR clone calling, and kept in-frame beta chains. CDR3 protein duplicates are merged, each entry listing the most common genes and DNA. The sample has 500,000 to 650,000 distinct CDR3 sequences on record, approximately 49% of them singletons. 44% of the sample is taken by the ten largest. Sequences were obtained from peripheral blood or thyroid tissue (not recorded which). The receptors come from an adult woman with Graves' disease, either hyperthyroidism or ophthalmopathy (not recorded which).

This clonotype was recorded a few times. The V call is TRBV27, the J call TRBJ1-4; no definite D call. The CDR3 has 14 amino acids. V was trimmed by 0 bases and J by 8 bases, leaving 10 bases between them. Germline values: CDR1 MNHEY, CDR2 SMNVEV (reference sequence). CDR3 sequence: CASSLSGSGEKLFF. CDR3 bases: TGTGCCAGCAGTTTATCAGGGTCGGGGGAAAAACTGTTTTTT. The variable domain in full, completed from reference TRBV27 and TRBJ1-4, reads EAQVTQNPRYLITVTGKKLTVTCSQNMNHEYMSWYRQDPGLGLRQIYYSMNVEVTDKGDVPEGYKVSRKEKRNFPLILESPSPNQTSLYFCASSLSGSGEKLFFGSGTQLSVL.

Regarding this clonotype: It may be a read error: a sequence one base away is much more abundant. The chain combines TRBV10-3 with TRBJ1-1, with D perhaps matching TRBD1 (5 bases). Per the germline V gene, CDR1 is ENHRY and CDR2 is SYGVKD. CDR3 size: 17 residues. V gave up 5 bases and J gave up 3 bases, with 22 bases separating them. This chain's CDR3 is CAISFNGASSGYTEAFF. Here the CDR3 DNA reads TGTGCCATCAGTTTTAACGGGGCCTCCTCGGGGTACACTGAAGCTTTCTTT.